Listed here is a single T cell receptor (beta chain). These data come from a study of blood T cell repertoires in COVID-19. Study context: T cells, B-cell-depleted T cells, or PBMCs provided the cDNA or gDNA that served as material.

Original analysis: Amplification from reference gene primers served as the basis for estimated nucleated cell counts. TCRdb's table, derived via immunoSEQ multiplex PCR, lists solely in-frame clones and lacks some. Clonal size and the V and J genes are those of that table, whereas D and trimming came from the DNA. The sample has 11,000 to 15,000 clones; approximately 83% are singletons. The CDR3 is made up of 14 amino acids. Sample: peripheral blood. The chain combines TRBV21-1 with TRBJ1-2; no DNA check was done on the table's D call, TRBD1. TRBV21-1 has pseudogene status. This TCR derives from a woman in her fifties or sixties with acute or convalescent COVID-19. CDR3 nucleotides: TGTGCCAGCAGCAAAGAGACAGGGATTCATGGCTACACCTTC. This translates into CASSKETGIHGYTF.